This paragraph reports one T cell receptor (beta chain). As yet, its antigen is unknown. The V gene end was trimmed by 0 bases and the J gene end by 0 bases; junction bases not matched to a gene: 12. CDR1 MGHRA and CDR2 YSYEKL come from the germline V gene. The CDR3 sequence is 19 residues long. The data were obtained in a study of cytomegalovirus exposure and HLA in healthy donors. General observations from the study: A few chains tied to CMV proved CMV antigen-specific in vitro.

Sequencing used immunoSEQ multiplex PCR; TCRdb keeps in-frame clones, though not all of them. The table lists some 200,000 clones, around 81% of them singletons. The rearrangement uses TRBV4-1 and TRBJ1-1; 8 bases line up with TRBD1. This sequence originates from a young woman in good health and CMV-seropositive. The sequencing sample was made of PBMCs. The CDR3 DNA follows: TGCGCCAGCAGCCAAGAGACGGCGGACAGGGCTTACATGAACACTGAAGCTTTCTTT. Its protein product is CASSQETADRAYMNTEAFF.